The next 9 T cell receptor beta chains were all read from a single sample in a study of long-term antiretroviral therapy in people with HIV. Sequencing used immunoSEQ v3.0 at survey level. Assay used: immunoSEQ multiplex PCR; TCRdb lists only in-frame clones, some missing. The sample lists 23,000 or so clones; roughly 77% were seen once. Sequencing used unsorted PBMCs, obtained 0.5 years after starting antiretroviral therapy. Receptor source: a woman between 40 and 55 years old with HIV.

The chain carries TRBV4-3 and TRBJ1-5; D remains ambiguous. The CDR3 is 13 residues long. Germline CDR1 LGHNA, CDR2 YSLEER. Trimming cost V 0 bases and J 9 bases, with 9 bases left between them. CDR3 DNA: TGCGCCAGCAGCCAAGATCGACGGGGGCCCCAGCATTTT. Translating gives CASSQDRRGPQHF.

The rearrangement links TRBV5-6 to TRBJ1-5; no definite D call. The V and J ends lost 4 bases and 6 bases respectively, with 11 bases between them. Looked up from germline, CDR1 is SGHDT and CDR2 is YYEEEE. CDR3 length: 13 residues. Written as DNA, the CDR3 is TGTGCCAGCAGCCCAGGCCCCGCTCAGCCCCAGCATTTT. It codes for CASSPGPAQPQHF.

CDR3 amino acids: CASSLSTTQYF. CDR3 DNA: TGTGCCAGCAGCTTATCGACTACGCAGTATTTT. J is TRBJ2-3 and V is TRBV11-2; D is undetermined. The CDR3 contains 11 residues. Deletions cut 2 bases from V and 8 bases from J, with 5 bases between. CDR1 is SGHAT and CDR2 is FQNNGV in the germline V gene.

The chain links TRBV21-1 to TRBJ1-5. TRBV21-1 is a listed pseudogene. The CDR3 runs 15 residues. CDR3 DNA sequence: TGTGCCAGCAGCAAAGTAGCCGCTAGCAATCAGCCCCAGCATTTT. Translating gives CASSKVAASNQPQHF.

This clone came up once. The rearrangement uses TRBV28 and TRBJ1-1; tentatively, D is TRBD1 (6 bases). The CDR3 is made up of 12 amino acids. V dropped 3 bases and J dropped 11 bases, with 13 bases sitting between them. CDR1 MDHEN and CDR2 SYDVKM come from the germline V gene. The CDR3 DNA is TGTGCCAGCAGTTTGGGGGAGGGGGGGGCTTTCTTT. Translating gives CASSLGEGGAFF.

A few counts support this clone. CDR3 loop: CASSSPPYEQYF. For the CDR3, the DNA is TGTGCCAGCAGTTCCCCTCCCTACGAGCAGTACTTC. This chain joins TRBV27 and TRBJ2-7; D remains unclear. The length of the CDR3 is 12 residues. Looked up from germline, CDR1 is MNHEY and CDR2 is SMNVEV (reference sequence). V lost 4 bases to trimming and J lost 2 bases, with 6 bases between them.

This chain uses TRBV7-8 with TRBJ2-1; tentatively, D is TRBD1 or TRBD2 (5 bases each). Germline CDR1 is SGHVS and CDR2 is FQNEAQ. Trimming removed 7 bases at V and 10 bases at J, with 20 bases between. The CDR3 totals 14 residues. The CDR3 reads CASNYGPGSEEQFF. The CDR3 DNA follows: TGTGCCAGCAATTACGGGCCAGGGAGTGAAGAGCAGTTCTTC.

This chain joins TRBV7-7 and TRBJ2-3, with TRBD2 identical over 13 bases. V dropped 5 bases and J dropped 5; count of bases not matched to a gene: 13. The CDR3 spans 18 residues. Germline CDR1 reads SSHAT; CDR2 reads FNYEAQ (reference sequence). As DNA, the CDR3 is TGTGCCAGCAGCCCCGGACTAGCGGGGGCCCCGGGCGTAGATACGCAGTATTTT. Its protein is CASSPGLAGAPGVDTQYF.

The chain is built from TRBV9 and TRBJ2-3; D uncertain. From germline, CDR1 is SGDLS and CDR2 YYNGEE. The V and J ends lost 3 bases and 5 bases respectively, with 13 bases between them. The CDR3 totals 14 residues. In nucleotides, the CDR3 is TGTGCCAGCAGCGCCACGTCGAGTCTAGATACGCAGTATTTT. Its translation: CASSATSSLDTQYF.